This T cell receptor (beta chain) was identified during a study of persistence of HIV-infected CD4 T cells. A word on this clone: Its specificity is not known.

Germline V lookup: CDR1 LNHNV, CDR2 YYDKDF (reference sequence). The CDR3 extends over 15 amino acids. V lost 1 base to trimming and J lost 4 bases, with 13 bases between them. This nonspecific control used anti-CD3/anti-CD28 bead stimulation of CD4+ T cells. Sorting selected CD4+ T cells upregulating both CD40 ligand and CD69. The immunoSEQ assay was version 4, run in survey mode. Clones were sequenced by immunoSEQ multiplex PCR, and TCRdb holds only the in-frame ones, with some missing. The table lists about 46,000 clones, 85% to 90% of them singletons. The TCR comes from an adult woman with HIV who was CMV-seropositive. This chain connects TRBV15 to TRBJ1-1; D is unclear. Material: CD4+ T cells sorted from PBMCs after approximately 19-hour stimulation, obtained from a patient who received antiretroviral therapy. The CDR3 spells CATSRALVGGTEAFF. The CDR3 DNA follows: TGTGCCACCAGCAGAGCTCTCGTAGGTGGCACTGAAGCTTTCTTT. Combining the CDR3 with reference TRBV15 and TRBJ1-1 gives the whole variable domain DAMVIQNPRYQVTQFGKPVTLSCSQTLNHNVMYWYQQKSSQAPKLLFHYYDKDFNNEADTPDNFQSRRPNTSFCFLDIRSPGLGDTAMYLCATSRALVGGTEAFFGQGTRLTVV.